The next 8 T cell receptor beta chains were all read from a single sample in a study of shared clonotypes between healthy human individuals. Generated by immunoSEQ multiplex PCR, the TCRdb table keeps only in-frame clones and is missing some. The sample has more than 850,000 clones; approximately 80% are singletons. The sequenced material came from memory CD4+ T cells from PBMCs. The subset here: CD45RA-negative fraction. These TCRs come from a man aged 18 to 29 in good health. Some clones in this sample may be carry-over from other donors' samples.

J is TRBJ1-5 and V is TRBV19; D remains unclear. Germline loops: CDR1 LNHDA, CDR2 SQIVND (reference sequence). The CDR3 contains 15 residues. The V gene lost 6 bases and the J gene lost 4 bases, with 16 bases spanning the gap. CDR3 amino acids: CASRKWEGGNQPQHF. The CDR3 DNA follows: TGTGCCAGTAGGAAGTGGGAGGGAGGGAATCAGCCCCAGCATTTT.

Note on this clone: The same CDR3 arises from other DNA sequences in this sample as well. V gene TRBV30 combines with J gene TRBJ1-1; tentative D call: TRBD1 (5 bases). The V end was cut by 2 bases, the J end by 4 bases, with 14 bases between. The CDR3 has 14 residues. Germline V lookup: CDR1 GTSNPN, CDR2 SVGIG (reference sequence). CDR3 coding DNA: TGTGCCTGGAGTCAGGACGGGGGGTCCACTGAAGCTTTCTTT. It codes for CAWSQDGGSTEAFF.

The V and J genes are TRBV19 and TRBJ1-4, with D unresolved. Germline V gene data show CDR1 as LNHDA and CDR2 as SQIVND (reference sequence). The CDR3 covers 13 residues. Trimming cost V 6 bases and J 3 bases, with 8 bases left between them. The CDR3 DNA reads as TGTGCCAGTAGGGTCAGAGCTAATGAAAAACTGTTTTTT. Translated, it gives CASRVRANEKLFF.

The rearrangement joins TRBV6-5 to TRBJ1-5, with D perhaps TRBD1 (6 bases). The CDR3 has 15 residues. The germline V gene has CDR1 MNHEY and CDR2 SVGAGI. Deletions cut 2 bases from V and 5 bases from J, with 13 bases between. Here the CDR3 reads CASSYDGGAYQPQHF. The CDR3 DNA sequence: TGTGCCAGCAGTTACGATGGGGGGGCCTATCAGCCCCAGCATTTT.

V gene TRBV30 combines with J gene TRBJ1-4; TRBD1 matches 9 bases. Trimming at V came to 1 base and at J to 10 bases, leaving 7 bases not matched to a gene. This CDR3 region has 14 residues. Germline CDR1 is GTSNPN and CDR2 is SVGIG (reference sequence). Written as DNA, the CDR3 is TGTGCCTGGAGTGCGTCCCGGGACAGGGTAAAACTGTTTTTT. It translates to CAWSASRDRVKLFF.

Only a few counts were recorded for this clone. The rearrangement joins TRBV5-6 to TRBJ2-2; D is possibly TRBD2 (6 bases). V lost 0 bases to trimming and J lost 6 bases, with 12 bases between them. Germline CDR1 reads SGHDT; CDR2 reads YYEEEE. This CDR3 is built from 15 residues. CDR3 in amino acids: CASSLGLVFPGELFF. CDR3 coding DNA: TGTGCCAGCAGCTTGGGACTAGTATTTCCCGGGGAGCTGTTTTTT. Looking up the rest from reference TRBV5-6 and TRBJ2-2 gives the full variable domain: DAGVTQSPTHLIKTRGQQVTLRCSPKSGHDTVSWYQQALGQGPQFIFQYYEEEERQRGNFPDRFSGHQFPNYSSELNVNALLLGDSALYLCASSLGLVFPGELFFGEGSRLTVL.

V and J are TRBV25-1 and TRBJ2-7; D ambiguous. Germline V CDR1 and CDR2: MGHDK, SYGVNS. The CDR3 sequence is 17 residues long. Between the trimmed V and J ends, which lost 4 bases and 0 bases, there was a span of 19 bases. CDR3 protein: CASSAGFGYPSSYEQYF. In DNA, the CDR3 is TGTGCCAGCAGTGCCGGTTTTGGTTATCCGAGCTCCTACGAGCAGTACTTC.

CDR3: CASRYEQYF. CDR3 in DNA: TGTGCCAGCCGCTACGAGCAGTACTTC. The chain links TRBV27 to TRBJ2-7; D not certain. The CDR3 has 9 residues. Germline CDR1 MNHEY, CDR2 SMNVEV (reference sequence). The V end was cut by 8 bases, the J end by 3 bases, with 2 bases between.